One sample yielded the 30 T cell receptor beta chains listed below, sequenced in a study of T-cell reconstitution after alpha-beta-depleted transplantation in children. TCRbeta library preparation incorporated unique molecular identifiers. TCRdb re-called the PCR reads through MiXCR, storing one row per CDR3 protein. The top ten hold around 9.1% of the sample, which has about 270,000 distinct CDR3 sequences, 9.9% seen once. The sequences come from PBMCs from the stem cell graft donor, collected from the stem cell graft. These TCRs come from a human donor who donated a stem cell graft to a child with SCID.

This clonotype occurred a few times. The CDR3 protein is CASSLSASGGMNEQFF. The CDR3 DNA is TGTGCCAGCAGCTTATCCGCGTCAGGGGGCATGAATGAGCAGTTCTTC. The chain joins TRBV7-8 to TRBJ2-1; 8 bases fit TRBD1. The germline gives CDR1 SGHVS, CDR2 FQNEAQ. After removal of 2 bases from V and 7 bases from J, the junction contained 10 bases not matched to a gene. The CDR3 length is 16 residues.

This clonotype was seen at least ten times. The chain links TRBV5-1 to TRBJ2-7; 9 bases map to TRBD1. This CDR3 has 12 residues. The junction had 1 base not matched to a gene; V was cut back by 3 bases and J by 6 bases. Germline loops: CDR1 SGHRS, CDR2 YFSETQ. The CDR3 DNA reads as TGCGCCAGCAGCTGGGGACAGGGCGAGCAGTACTTC. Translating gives CASSWGQGEQYF.

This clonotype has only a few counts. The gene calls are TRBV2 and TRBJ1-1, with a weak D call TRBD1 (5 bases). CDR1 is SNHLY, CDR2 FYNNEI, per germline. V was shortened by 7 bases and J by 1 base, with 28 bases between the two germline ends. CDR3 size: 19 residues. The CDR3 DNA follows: TGTGCCAGCATGGGACTGAACACTGGGATGGAAGGCGGGAACACTGAAGCTTTCTTT. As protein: CASMGLNTGMEGGNTEAFF.

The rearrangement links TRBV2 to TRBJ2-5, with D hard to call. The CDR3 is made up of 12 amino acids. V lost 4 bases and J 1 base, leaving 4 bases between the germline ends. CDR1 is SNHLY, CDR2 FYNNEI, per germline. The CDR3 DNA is TGTGCCAGCAGTGGGGGCCAAGAGACCCAGTACTTC. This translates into CASSGGQETQYF.

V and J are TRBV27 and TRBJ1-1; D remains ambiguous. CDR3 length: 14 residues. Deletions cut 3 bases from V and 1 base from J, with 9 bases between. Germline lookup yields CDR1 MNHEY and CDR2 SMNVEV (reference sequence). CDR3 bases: TGTGCCAGCAGTTTTGAGGGAGGGAACACTGAAGCTTTCTTT. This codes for CASSFEGGNTEAFF.

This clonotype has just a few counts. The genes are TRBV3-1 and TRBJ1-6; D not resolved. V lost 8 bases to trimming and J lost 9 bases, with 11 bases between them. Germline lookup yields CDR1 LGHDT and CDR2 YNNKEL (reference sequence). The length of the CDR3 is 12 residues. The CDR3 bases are TGTGCCAGCGGGGAAGGACGTTCACCCCTCCACTTT. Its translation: CASGEGRSPLHF.

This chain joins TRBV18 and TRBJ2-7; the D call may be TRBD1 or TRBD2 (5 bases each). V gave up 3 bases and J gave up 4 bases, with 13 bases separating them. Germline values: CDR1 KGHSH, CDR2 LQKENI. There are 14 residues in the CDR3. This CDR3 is CASSPSGRGYEQYF. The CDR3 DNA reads TGTGCCAGCTCACCCTCGGGACGGGGATACGAGCAGTACTTC.

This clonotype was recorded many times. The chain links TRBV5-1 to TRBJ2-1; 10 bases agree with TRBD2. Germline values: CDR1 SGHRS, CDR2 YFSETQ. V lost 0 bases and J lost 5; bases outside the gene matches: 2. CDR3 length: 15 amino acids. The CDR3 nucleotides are TGCGCCAGCAGCTTGGAACTAGCGGGGAACAATGAGCAGTTCTTC. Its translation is CASSLELAGNNEQFF.

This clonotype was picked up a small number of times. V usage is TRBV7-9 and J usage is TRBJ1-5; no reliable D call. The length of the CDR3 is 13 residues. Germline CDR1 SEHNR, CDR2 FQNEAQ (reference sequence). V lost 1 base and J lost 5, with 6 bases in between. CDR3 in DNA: TGTGCCAGCAGCTTAGATGTTGATCAGCCCCAGCATTTT. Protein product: CASSLDVDQPQHF.

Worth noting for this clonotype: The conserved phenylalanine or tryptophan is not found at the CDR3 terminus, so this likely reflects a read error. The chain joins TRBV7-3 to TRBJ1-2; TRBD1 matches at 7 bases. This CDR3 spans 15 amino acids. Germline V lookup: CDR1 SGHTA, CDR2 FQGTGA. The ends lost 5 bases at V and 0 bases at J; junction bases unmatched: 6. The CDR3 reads CASSPDRESNYGYTL. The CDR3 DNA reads TGTGCCAGCAGCCCCGACAGGGAGTCTAACTATGGCTACACCCTC.

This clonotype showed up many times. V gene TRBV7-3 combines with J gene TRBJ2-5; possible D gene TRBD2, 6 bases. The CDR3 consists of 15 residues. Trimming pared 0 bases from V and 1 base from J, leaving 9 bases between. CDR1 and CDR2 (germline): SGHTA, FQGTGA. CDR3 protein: CASSLTGTSQETQYF. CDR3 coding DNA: TGTGCCAGCAGCTTAACGGGGACTTCCCAAGAGACCCAGTACTTC.

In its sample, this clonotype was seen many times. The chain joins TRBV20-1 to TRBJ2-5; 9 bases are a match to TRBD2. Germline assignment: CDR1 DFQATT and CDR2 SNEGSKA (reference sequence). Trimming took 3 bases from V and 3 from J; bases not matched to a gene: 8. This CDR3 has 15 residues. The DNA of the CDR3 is TGCAGTGCTAGGCGTCCTAGCGGGGCAAAAGAGACCCAGTACTTC. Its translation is CSARRPSGAKETQYF.

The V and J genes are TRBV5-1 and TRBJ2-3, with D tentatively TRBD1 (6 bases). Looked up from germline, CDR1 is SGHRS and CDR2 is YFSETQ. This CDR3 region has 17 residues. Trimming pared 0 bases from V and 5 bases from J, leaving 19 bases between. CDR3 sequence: CASSLAAGWGQKDTQYF. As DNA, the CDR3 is TGCGCCAGCAGCTTGGCCGCAGGGTGGGGGCAAAAAGATACGCAGTATTTT.

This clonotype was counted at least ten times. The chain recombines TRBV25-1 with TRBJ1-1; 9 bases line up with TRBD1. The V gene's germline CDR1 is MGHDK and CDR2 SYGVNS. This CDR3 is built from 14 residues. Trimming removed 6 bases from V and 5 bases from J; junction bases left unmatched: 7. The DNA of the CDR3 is TGTGCCAGCAGCCTGACCGGGACAGGGACTGAAGCTTTCTTT. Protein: CASSLTGTGTEAFF.

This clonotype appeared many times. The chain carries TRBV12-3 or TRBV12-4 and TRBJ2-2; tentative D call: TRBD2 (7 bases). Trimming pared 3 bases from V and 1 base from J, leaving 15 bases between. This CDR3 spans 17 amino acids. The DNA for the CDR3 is TGTGCCAGCAGTTTGTCGGGGGGACACTTGAACACCGGGGAGCTGTTTTTT. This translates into CASSLSGGHLNTGELFF.

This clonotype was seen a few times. The CDR3 nucleotides are TGTGCCAGCAGCCCCCGATGGGGGGGCTCCTACAATGAGCAGTTCTTC. Protein: CASSPRWGGSYNEQFF. V usage is TRBV9 and J usage is TRBJ2-1; 7 nucleotides line up with TRBD2. The junction had 7 bases not matched to a gene; V was cut back by 4 bases and J by 0 bases. Germline V gene data show CDR1 as SGDLS and CDR2 as YYNGEE. The CDR3 consists of 16 residues.

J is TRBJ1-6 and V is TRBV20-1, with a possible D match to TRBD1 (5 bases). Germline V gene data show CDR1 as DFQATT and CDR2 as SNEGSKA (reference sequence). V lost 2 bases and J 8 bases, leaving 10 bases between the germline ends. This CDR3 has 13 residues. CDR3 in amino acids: CSARPLGDSPLHF. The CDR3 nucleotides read TGCAGTGCTAGACCCCTGGGGGATTCACCCCTCCACTTT.

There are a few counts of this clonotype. CDR3 sequence: CASSSYANTGELFF. The CDR3 DNA reads as TGTGCCAGCAGCTCATACGCGAACACCGGGGAGCTGTTTTTT. The chain recombines TRBV7-2 with TRBJ2-2, with D unresolved. The CDR3 is 14 residues long. CDR1 SGHTA and CDR2 FQGNSA come from the germline V gene. Trimming took 4 bases from V and 0 from J, leaving 6 bases between them.

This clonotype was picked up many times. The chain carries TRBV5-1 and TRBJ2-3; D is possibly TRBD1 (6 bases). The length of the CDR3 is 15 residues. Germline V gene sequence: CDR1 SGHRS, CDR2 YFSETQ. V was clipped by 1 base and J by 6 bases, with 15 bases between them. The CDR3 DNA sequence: TGCGCCAGCAGCTTGATGGGGGCTTTGGGGGATACGCAGTATTTT. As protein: CASSLMGALGDTQYF.

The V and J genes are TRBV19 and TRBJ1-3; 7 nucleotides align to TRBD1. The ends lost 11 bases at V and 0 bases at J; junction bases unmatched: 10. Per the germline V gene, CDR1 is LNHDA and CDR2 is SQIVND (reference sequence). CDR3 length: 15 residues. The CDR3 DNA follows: TGTGCCGGCTCTCGGACAGGCAACTCTGGAAACACCATATATTTT. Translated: CAGSRTGNSGNTIYF. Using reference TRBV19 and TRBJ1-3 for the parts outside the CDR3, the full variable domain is DGGITQSPKYLFRKEGQNVTLSCEQNLNHDAMYWYRQDPGQGLRLIYYSQIVNDFQKGDIAEGYSVSREKKESFPLTVTSAQKNPTAFYLCAGSRTGNSGNTIYFGEGSWLTVV.

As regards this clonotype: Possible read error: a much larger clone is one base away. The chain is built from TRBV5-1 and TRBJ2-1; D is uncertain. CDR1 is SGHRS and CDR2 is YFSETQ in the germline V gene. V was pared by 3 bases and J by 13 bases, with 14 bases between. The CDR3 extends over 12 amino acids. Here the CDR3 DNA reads TGCGCCAGCAGCTCTAATATGGACCAACAGTTCTTC. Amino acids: CASSSNMDQQFF.

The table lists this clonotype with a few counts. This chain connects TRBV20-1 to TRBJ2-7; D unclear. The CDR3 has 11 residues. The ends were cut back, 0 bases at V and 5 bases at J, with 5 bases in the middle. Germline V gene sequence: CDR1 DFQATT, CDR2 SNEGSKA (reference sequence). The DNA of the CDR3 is TGCAGTGCTAGAGATGGGAACGAGCAGTACTTC. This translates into CSARDGNEQYF.

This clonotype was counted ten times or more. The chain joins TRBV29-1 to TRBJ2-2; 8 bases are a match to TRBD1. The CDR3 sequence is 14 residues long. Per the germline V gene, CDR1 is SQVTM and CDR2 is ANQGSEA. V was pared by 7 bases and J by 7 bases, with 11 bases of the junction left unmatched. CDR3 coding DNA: TGCAGCGGGCCGACAGGGGTTGGGGTCGGGGAGCTGTTTTTT. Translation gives CSGPTGVGVGELFF.

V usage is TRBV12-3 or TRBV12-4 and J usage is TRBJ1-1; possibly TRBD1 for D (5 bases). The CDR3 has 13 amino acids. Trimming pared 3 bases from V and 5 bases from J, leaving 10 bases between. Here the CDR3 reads CASSFGQGTEAFF. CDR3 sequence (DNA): TGTGCCAGCAGTTTCGGCCAGGGAACTGAAGCTTTCTTT.

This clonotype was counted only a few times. The CDR3 DNA reads as TGTGCCAGCAGCTTTGGGGAGGACGAGCAGTTCTTC. This encodes CASSFGEDEQFF. The rearrangement links TRBV25-1 to TRBJ2-1; a weak D match, TRBD2 (6 bases). Per the germline V gene, CDR1 is MGHDK and CDR2 is SYGVNS. The CDR3 totals 12 residues. The ends were cut back, 6 bases at V and 10 bases at J, with 13 bases in the middle.

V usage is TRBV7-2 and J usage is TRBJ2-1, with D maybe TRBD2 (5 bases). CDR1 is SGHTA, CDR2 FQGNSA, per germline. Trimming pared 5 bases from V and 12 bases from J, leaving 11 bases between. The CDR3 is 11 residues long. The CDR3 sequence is CASSADSVQFF. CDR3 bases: TGTGCCAGCAGCGCGGACTCCGTGCAGTTCTTC.

CDR3 sequence (DNA): TGTGCCAGCAGCTCTGACAGCACACCCACACTGTATGGCTACACCTTC. Residues: CASSSDSTPTLYGYTF. The chain is built from TRBV12-3 or TRBV12-4 and TRBJ1-2, with D possibly matching TRBD1 (5 bases). CDR3 length equals 16 residues. V lost 6 bases and J lost 5, with 22 bases in between.

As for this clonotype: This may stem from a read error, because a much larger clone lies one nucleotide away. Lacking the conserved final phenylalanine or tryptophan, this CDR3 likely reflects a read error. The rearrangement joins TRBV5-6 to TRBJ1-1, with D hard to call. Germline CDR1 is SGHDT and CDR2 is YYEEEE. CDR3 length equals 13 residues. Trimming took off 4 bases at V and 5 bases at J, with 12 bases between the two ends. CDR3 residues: CASSLGGVTEAFY. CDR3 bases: TGTGCCAGCAGCCTTGGAGGCGTTACTGAAGCTTTCTAT.

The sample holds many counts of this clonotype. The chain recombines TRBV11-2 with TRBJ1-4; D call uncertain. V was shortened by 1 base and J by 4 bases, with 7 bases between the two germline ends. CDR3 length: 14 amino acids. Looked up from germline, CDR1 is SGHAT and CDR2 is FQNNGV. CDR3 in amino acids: CASSLAGFNEKLFF. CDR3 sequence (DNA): TGTGCCAGCAGCTTAGCTGGGTTTAATGAAAAACTGTTTTTT.

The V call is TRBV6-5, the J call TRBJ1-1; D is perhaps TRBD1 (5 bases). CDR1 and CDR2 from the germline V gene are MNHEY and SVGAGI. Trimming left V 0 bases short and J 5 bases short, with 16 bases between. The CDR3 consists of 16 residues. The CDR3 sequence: CASSYSGLGGWTEAFF. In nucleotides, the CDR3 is TGTGCCAGCAGTTACTCGGGGCTGGGCGGGTGGACTGAAGCTTTCTTT.